The rows below give T cell receptor beta chains drawn from one sample of a study of OX40 agonist ivuxolimab in advanced cancers. TCRdb keeps only in-frame clones here, not all; method: immunoSEQ multiplex PCR. The profile covers about 40,000 clones, with about 87% appearing a single time and around 23% taken by the ten largest. The specimen comprised CD4+ or CD8+ T cells sorted from blood, sampled in a trial of the OX40 agonist ivuxolimab. These receptors came from an adult with an advanced solid tumor such as melanoma, head and neck, liver or kidney cancer. CDR3s include the opening cysteine and the closing phenylalanine or tryptophan. A D gene is named only where the DNA matches it firmly. A clone size is listed for some rows: how often the clone was seen (once, few, many), or a class if it is expanded.

d_gene	v_gene	abundance	j_gene	CDR3aa	CDR3nt
TRBD2	TRBV27	.	TRBJ2-7	CASSLKGLAGNYEQYF	TGTGCCAGCAGTTTAAAAGGGCTAGCGGGGAACTACGAGCAGTACTTC
.	TRBV30	.	TRBJ2-6	CARGPYSGANVLTF	TGTGCGCGCGGCCCTTACTCTGGGGCCAACGTCCTGACTTTC
.	TRBV13	few	TRBJ2-1	CASSLAPSGGLYNEQFF	TGTGCCAGCAGCTTAGCCCCTAGTGGAGGGCTCTACAATGAGCAGTTCTTC
TRBD1	TRBV13	once	TRBJ2-7	CASQDRISYEQYF	TGTGCCAGCCAGGACAGGATCTCCTACGAGCAGTACTTC
TRBD1	TRBV6-7	.	TRBJ1-5	CASRRDRYQPQHF	TGTGCCAGCAGACGGGACAGATATCAGCCCCAGCATTTT
.	TRBV7-3	.	TRBJ2-3	CASSPRGTSTDTQYF	TGTGCCAGCAGCCCCCGGGGGACTAGCACAGATACGCAGTATTTT
TRBD2	TRBV7-6	.	TRBJ2-7	CASSLGTGGAWDEQYF	TGTGCCAGCAGCTTAGGGACCGGGGGGGCTTGGGACGAGCAGTACTTC
.	TRBV7-8	once	TRBJ2-2	CASSVSFGVANTGELFF	TGTGCCAGCAGCGTGAGTTTCGGAGTCGCGAACACCGGGGAGCTGTTTTTT
TRBD1	TRBV2	.	TRBJ2-3	CASMGDRGLTDTQYF	TGTGCCAGCATGGGTGACAGGGGGCTGACAGATACGCAGTATTTT
.	TRBV28	.	TRBJ2-7	CASSLTGTLIEQYF	TGTGCCAGCAGTTTAACAGGGACCCTCATCGAGCAGTACTTC
TRBD2	TRBV7-9	.	TRBJ2-1	CASSRTSGSSYNEQFF	TGTGCCAGCAGCAGGACTAGCGGGAGCTCCTACAATGAGCAGTTCTTC
.	TRBV27	.	TRBJ2-5	CASSRTGWETQYF	TGTGCCAGCAGTCGAACAGGGTGGGAGACCCAGTACTTC
TRBD1	TRBV7-6	.	TRBJ1-2	CASSPTDRGDYGYTF	TGTGCCAGCAGCCCTACGGACAGGGGGGATTATGGCTACACCTTC
TRBD2	TRBV7-3	.	TRBJ2-1	CASSPSASGWNEQFF	TGTGCCAGCAGCCCCTCCGCTAGCGGTTGGAATGAGCAGTTCTTC
.	TRBV4-2	.	TRBJ1-1	CASSPGVPAEAFF	TGTGCCAGCAGCCCCGGAGTCCCCGCTGAAGCTTTCTTT
.	TRBV29-1	.	TRBJ2-6	CSVEGIGTAGANVLTF	TGCAGCGTTGAAGGGATAGGGACCGCTGGGGCCAACGTCCTGACTTTC
TRBD2	TRBV7-9	.	TRBJ2-1	CASTAGGGLAGLNNEQFF	TGTGCCAGCACCGCTGGGGGAGGACTAGCGGGACTCAACAATGAGCAGTTCTTC
TRBD1	TRBV28	.	TRBJ2-6	CASSWPGQGFSGANVLTF	TGTGCCAGCAGCTGGCCGGGACAGGGGTTCTCTGGGGCCAACGTCCTGACTTTC
.	TRBV29-1	medium-sized	TRBJ1-1	CSAEPDEAFF	TGCAGCGCCGAACCAGACGAAGCTTTCTTT
.	TRBV7-6	.	TRBJ1-3	CASSPDLSSGNTIYF	TGTGCCAGCAGCCCCGACTTGAGCTCTGGAAACACCATATATTTT
.	TRBV6-1	once	TRBJ2-7	CASRELTGSYEQYF	TGTGCCAGCAGGGAATTGACGGGAAGCTACGAGCAGTACTTC
.	TRBV6-4	.	TRBJ2-6	CASSLRHSGANVLTF	TGTGCCAGCAGTCTGAGGCACTCTGGGGCCAACGTCCTGACTTTC
TRBD1	TRBV2	few	TRBJ1-2	CASSGQGDYGYTF	TGTGCCAGCAGTGGACAGGGGGACTATGGCTACACCTTC
TRBD2	TRBV28	.	TRBJ2-4	CASSLSPFLAGIAKNIQYF	TGTGCCAGCAGTTTAAGCCCTTTTCTAGCGGGAATAGCCAAAAACATTCAGTACTTC
.	TRBV28	once	TRBJ1-1	CASSLGAGGTEAFF	TGTGCCAGCAGTTTAGGGGCCGGGGGCACTGAAGCTTTCTTT
TRBD2	TRBV15	.	TRBJ2-3	CATSRGLAETDTQYF	TGTGCCACCAGCAGGGGACTAGCGGAAACAGATACGCAGTATTTT
.	TRBV18	.	TRBJ1-2	CASSPPAVVSYGYTF	TGTGCCAGCTCACCCCCGGCCGTAGTGAGCTATGGCTACACCTTC
TRBD1	TRBV7-9	.	TRBJ2-7	CASSFLTGRSPYEQYF	TGTGCCAGCAGCTTCCTGACAGGGCGAAGCCCTTACGAGCAGTACTTC
.	TRBV7-3	once	TRBJ2-6	CASSWVGAGANVLTF	TGTGCCAGCAGCTGGGTTGGAGCTGGGGCCAACGTCCTGACTTTC
TRBD2	TRBV28	.	TRBJ2-1	CASIAGAYNEQFF	TGTGCCAGTATAGCGGGAGCCTACAATGAGCAGTTCTTC
.	TRBV4-1	.	TRBJ2-7	CASSPRDSGEYEQYF	TGCGCCAGCAGCCCCCGGGACTCCGGGGAATACGAGCAGTACTTC